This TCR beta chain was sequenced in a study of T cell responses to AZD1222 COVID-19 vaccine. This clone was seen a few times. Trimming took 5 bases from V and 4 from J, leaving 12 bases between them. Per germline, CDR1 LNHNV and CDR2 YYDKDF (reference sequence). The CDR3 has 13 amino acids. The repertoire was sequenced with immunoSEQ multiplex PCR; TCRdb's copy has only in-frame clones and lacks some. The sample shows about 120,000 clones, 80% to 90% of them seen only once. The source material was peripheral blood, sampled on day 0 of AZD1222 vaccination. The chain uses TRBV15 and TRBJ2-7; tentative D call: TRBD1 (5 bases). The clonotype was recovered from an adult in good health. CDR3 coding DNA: TGTGCCACCAGCCCGGGTAGGGGTTACGAGCAGTACTTC. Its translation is CATSPGRGYEQYF.